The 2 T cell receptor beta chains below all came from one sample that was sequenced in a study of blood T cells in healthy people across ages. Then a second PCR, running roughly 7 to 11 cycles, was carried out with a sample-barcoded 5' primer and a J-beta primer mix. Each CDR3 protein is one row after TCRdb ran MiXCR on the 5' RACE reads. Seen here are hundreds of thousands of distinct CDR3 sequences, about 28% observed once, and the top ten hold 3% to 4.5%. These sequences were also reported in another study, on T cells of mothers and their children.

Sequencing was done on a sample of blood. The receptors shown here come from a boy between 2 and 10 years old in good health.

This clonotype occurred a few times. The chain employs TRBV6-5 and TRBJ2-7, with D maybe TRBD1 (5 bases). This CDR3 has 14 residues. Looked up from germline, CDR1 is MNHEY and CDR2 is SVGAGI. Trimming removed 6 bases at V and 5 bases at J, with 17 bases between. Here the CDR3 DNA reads TGTGCCAGCAGAAGAGGCGGACATAGGGACGAGCAGTACTTC. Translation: CASRRGGHRDEQYF.

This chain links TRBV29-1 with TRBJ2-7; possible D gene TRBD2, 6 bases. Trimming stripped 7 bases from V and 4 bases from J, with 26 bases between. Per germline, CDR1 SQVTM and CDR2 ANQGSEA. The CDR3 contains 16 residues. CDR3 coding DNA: TGCAGCGAGCTTACAGTTCACCTCGGAGGGGTGTACGAGCAGTACTTC. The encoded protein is CSELTVHLGGVYEQYF.